Each of the 18 T cell receptor beta chains below was sequenced from the same sample in a study of tumor-infiltrating lymphocytes in localized non-small cell lung cancer. Profiled with immunoSEQ multiplex PCR; TCRdb holds only in-frame clones, not every one. Of some 6,000 clones listed, 81% are singletons. The sequenced sample was lung tumor tissue. The origin of the receptors is a human donor with non-small cell lung cancer.

V usage is TRBV5-8 and J usage is TRBJ2-6, with D perhaps matching TRBD1 (6 bases). The V end was cut by 0 bases, the J end by 2 bases, with 6 bases between. The CDR3 runs 15 residues. Germline CDR1 and CDR2: SGHTS and YDEGEE. CDR3 bases: TGTGCCAGCAGCTTGGAGGGGGCTGGGGCCAACGTCCTGACTTTC. It specifies CASSLEGAGANVLTF.

The chain joins TRBV27 to TRBJ2-3; no clear D. CDR3 length: 13 amino acids. CDR1 is MNHEY and CDR2 is SMNVEV in the germline V gene (reference sequence). Trimming left V 5 bases short and J 6 bases short, with 12 bases between. CDR3 protein: CASSTPPSDTQYF. The CDR3 DNA is TGTGCCAGCAGTACTCCCCCCTCGGATACGCAGTATTTT.

The rearrangement joins TRBV6-1 to TRBJ2-7, with D maybe TRBD2 (7 bases). The CDR3 covers 13 residues. The germline V and J ends were trimmed by 6 bases and 2 bases, with 11 bases remaining between them. Germline values: CDR1 MNHNS, CDR2 SASEGT. The CDR3 spells CASRGGAAYEQYF. CDR3 in DNA: TGTGCCAGCAGGGGGGGGGCCGCCTACGAGCAGTACTTC.

The J gene is TRBJ1-2, the V gene TRBV18; the D gene is possibly TRBD1 (5 bases). The V and J ends lost 0 bases and 5 bases respectively, with 19 bases between them. The length of the CDR3 is 17 residues. The germline V gene has CDR1 KGHSH and CDR2 LQKENI. The CDR3 region is CASSPPAGAGVPYGYTF. In nucleotides, the CDR3 is TGTGCCAGCTCACCACCGGCCGGGGCCGGGGTCCCTTATGGCTACACCTTC.

This chain uses TRBV2 with TRBJ2-1; 8 bases fit TRBD1. CDR1 is SNHLY, CDR2 FYNNEI, per germline. With 6 bases clipped from V and 5 bases from J, the junction kept 6 bases outside the gene matches. CDR3 length: 14 residues. CDR3 coding DNA: TGTGCCAGCAGCCCAGGGGGCCCGAACAATGAGCAGTTCTTC. Amino acid sequence: CASSPGGPNNEQFF.

This clone was counted a few times. V gene TRBV6-5 combines with J gene TRBJ1-1, with 7 nucleotides matching TRBD1. The CDR3 loop spans 13 amino acids. The germline CDR1 and CDR2 sequences are MNHEY and SVGAGI. J was trimmed by 11 bases and V by 4 bases; bases with no gene match: 10. CDR3 residues: CASSFRDSRPAFF. The DNA for the CDR3 is TGTGCCAGCAGTTTCCGGGACAGCCGACCGGCTTTCTTT.

The chain couples TRBV5-1 to TRBJ2-1, with a weak D call TRBD2 (5 bases). This CDR3 is built from 15 residues. Germline CDR1 and CDR2: SGHRS and YFSETQ. Trimming took 4 bases from V and 5 from J, leaving 16 bases between them. In nucleotides, the CDR3 is TGCGCCAGCAGCCCCCTAGCTCTCGAGCACAATGAGCAGTTCTTC. Translated, it gives CASSPLALEHNEQFF.

The rearrangement links TRBV6-5 to TRBJ2-7, with a possible D match to TRBD1 (5 bases). Germline assignment: CDR1 MNHEY and CDR2 SVGAGI. This CDR3 is 14 amino acids long. Trimming pared 2 bases from V and 4 bases from J, leaving 12 bases between. Here the CDR3 reads CASSYMPGPYEQYF. The CDR3 DNA follows: TGTGCCAGCAGTTACATGCCAGGGCCATACGAGCAGTACTTC.

This clone was recorded once. The chain carries TRBV19 and TRBJ1-2; D is undetermined. The CDR3 has 12 amino acids. From germline, CDR1 is LNHDA and CDR2 SQIVND (reference sequence). V lost 5 bases and J lost 4, with 8 bases in between. CDR3 amino acids: CASSPSRYGYTF. DNA of the CDR3: TGTGCCAGTAGTCCCTCCCGCTATGGCTACACCTTC. Full variable domain (rest looked up from reference TRBV19 and TRBJ1-2): DGGITQSPKYLFRKEGQNVTLSCEQNLNHDAMYWYRQDPGQGLRLIYYSQIVNDFQKGDIAEGYSVSREKKESFPLTVTSAQKNPTAFYLCASSPSRYGYTFGSGTRLTVV.

The gene calls are TRBV5-4 and TRBJ1-1; no clear D. Trimming removed 4 bases at V and 3 bases at J, with 19 bases between. Germline CDR1 and CDR2: SGHNT and YYREEE (reference sequence). CDR3 length equals 16 residues. For the CDR3, the DNA is TGTGCCAGCAGCCCACCTGCGGGGAACGTACACACTGAAGCTTTCTTT. Protein: CASSPPAGNVHTEAFF.

The chain carries TRBV15 and TRBJ2-6; D call uncertain. The CDR3 consists of 17 residues. In germline, CDR1 is LNHNV, CDR2 YYDKDF (reference sequence). Trimming took 0 bases from V and 0 from J, leaving 9 bases between them. CDR3 nucleotides: TGTGCCACCAGCAGAGATAGACGACACTCTGGGGCCAACGTCCTGACTTTC. Residues: CATSRDRRHSGANVLTF.

CDR3 nucleotide sequence: TGTGCCAGCAGCCATTCCCCGGGACTCTTATACGAGCAGTACTTC. It translates to CASSHSPGLLYEQYF. The chain is built from TRBV9 and TRBJ2-7; TRBD2 is a possible D gene (6 bases). V dropped 4 bases and J dropped 4 bases, with 18 bases sitting between them. This CDR3 contains 15 residues. Germline CDR1 SGDLS, CDR2 YYNGEE.

This sequence joins TRBV19 and TRBJ1-1; 7 nucleotides agree with TRBD1. The CDR3 has 17 amino acids. The J segment lost 0 bases and the V segment lost 4 bases, leaving 11 bases of the junction unmatched. The germline gives CDR1 LNHDA, CDR2 SQIVND (reference sequence). For the CDR3, the DNA is TGTGCCAGTAGTAGCCGAGGCAGGGGGTTCATGAACACTGAAGCTTTCTTT. Its protein is CASSSRGRGFMNTEAFF.

The V call is TRBV11-1, the J call TRBJ2-7, with D tentatively TRBD1 or TRBD2 (6 bases each). Germline V gene data show CDR1 as SGHAT and CDR2 as FQDESV (reference sequence). There are 14 residues in the CDR3. V was pared by 1 base and J by 6 bases, with 13 bases between. Here the CDR3 DNA reads TGTGCCAGCAGCTTAGGTCGGGGGCCCAGCGAGCAGTACTTC. Its translation is CASSLGRGPSEQYF. Based on the CDR3 plus reference TRBV11-1 and TRBJ2-7, the full variable domain is EAEVAQSPRYKITEKSQAVAFWCDPISGHATLYWYRQILGQGPELLVQFQDESVVDDSQLPKDRFSAERLKGVDSTLKIQPAELGDSAMYLCASSLGRGPSEQYFGPGTRLTVT.

The rearrangement uses TRBV7-6 and TRBJ2-1; TRBD1 agrees at 7 bases. CDR3 length: 15 residues. V was clipped by 5 bases and J by 4 bases; unmatched bases: 8. The germline CDR1 and CDR2 sequences are SGHVS and FNYEAQ. Here the CDR3 reads CASSPRQGTYNEQFF. CDR3 coding DNA: TGTGCCAGCAGCCCCCGACAGGGAACATACAATGAGCAGTTCTTC.

The chain couples TRBV7-2 to TRBJ1-2; tentative D call: TRBD1 (6 bases). The CDR3 runs to 18 residues. Germline V gene lookup returns CDR1 SGHTA and CDR2 FQGNSA. V lost 2 bases and J lost 3, with 22 bases in between. The CDR3 bases are TGTGCCAGCAGCTTAACAGGGACTCGACCTGCCGGGGACTATGGCTACACCTTC. It translates to CASSLTGTRPAGDYGYTF.

The V gene is TRBV5-1, the J gene TRBJ2-5; D is ambiguous. This CDR3 region has 14 residues. Germline V gene sequence: CDR1 SGHRS, CDR2 YFSETQ. The V gene lost 3 bases and the J gene lost 5 bases, with 14 bases spanning the gap. CDR3 DNA: TGCGCCAGCAGCTCCATTGCAACCCAGGAGACCCAGTACTTC. It yields the protein CASSSIATQETQYF.

The rearrangement uses TRBV29-1 and TRBJ2-2, with 11 bases fitting TRBD1. Per germline, CDR1 SQVTM and CDR2 ANQGSEA. The CDR3 is 15 residues long. J lost 6 bases, V lost 6 bases, and 9 bases had no gene match. This chain's CDR3 is CSVNGQGAHSGELFF. Here the CDR3 DNA reads TGCAGCGTCAACGGACAGGGGGCGCATTCCGGGGAGCTGTTTTTT.